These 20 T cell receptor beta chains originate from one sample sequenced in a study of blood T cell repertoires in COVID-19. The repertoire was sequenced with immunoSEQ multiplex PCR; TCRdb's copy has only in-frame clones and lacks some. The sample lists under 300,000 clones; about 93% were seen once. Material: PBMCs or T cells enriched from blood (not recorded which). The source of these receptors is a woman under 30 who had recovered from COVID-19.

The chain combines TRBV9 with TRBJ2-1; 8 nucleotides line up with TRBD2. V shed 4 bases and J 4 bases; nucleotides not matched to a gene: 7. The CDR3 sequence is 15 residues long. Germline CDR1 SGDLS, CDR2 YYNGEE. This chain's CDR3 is CASSPGLEGYNEQFF. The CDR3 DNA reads TGTGCCAGCAGCCCGGGACTAGAGGGTTACAATGAGCAGTTCTTC.

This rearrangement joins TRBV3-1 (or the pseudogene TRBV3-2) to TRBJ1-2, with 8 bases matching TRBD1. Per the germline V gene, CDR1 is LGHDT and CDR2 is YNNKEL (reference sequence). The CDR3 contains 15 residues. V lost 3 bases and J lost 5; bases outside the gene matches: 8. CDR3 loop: CASSHRDRLPYGYTF. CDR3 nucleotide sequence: TGTGCCAGCAGCCACAGGGACAGGCTGCCTTATGGCTACACCTTC.

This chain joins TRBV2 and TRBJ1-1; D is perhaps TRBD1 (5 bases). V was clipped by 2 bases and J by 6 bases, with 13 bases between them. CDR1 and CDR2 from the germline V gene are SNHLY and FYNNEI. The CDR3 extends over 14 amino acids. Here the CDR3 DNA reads TGTGCCAGCAGTGAAATTAGGTCAGGGCCTGAAGCTTTCTTT. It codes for CASSEIRSGPEAFF.

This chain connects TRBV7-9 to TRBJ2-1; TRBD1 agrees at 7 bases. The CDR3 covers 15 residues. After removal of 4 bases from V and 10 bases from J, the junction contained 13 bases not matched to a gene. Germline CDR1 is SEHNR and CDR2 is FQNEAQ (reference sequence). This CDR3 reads CASSSSRQGPGEQFF. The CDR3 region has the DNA TGTGCCAGCAGCTCCTCTCGACAGGGACCAGGGGAGCAGTTCTTC.

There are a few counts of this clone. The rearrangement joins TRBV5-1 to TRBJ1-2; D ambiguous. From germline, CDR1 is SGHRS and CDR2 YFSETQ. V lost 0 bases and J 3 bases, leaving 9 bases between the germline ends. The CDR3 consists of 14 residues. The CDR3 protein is CASSLESGYYGYTF. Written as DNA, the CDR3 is TGCGCCAGCAGCTTGGAGAGCGGATACTATGGCTACACCTTC.

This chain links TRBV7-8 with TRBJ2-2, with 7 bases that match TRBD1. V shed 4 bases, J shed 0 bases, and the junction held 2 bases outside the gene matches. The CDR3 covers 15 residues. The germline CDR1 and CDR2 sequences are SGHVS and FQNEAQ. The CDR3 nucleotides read TGTGCCAGCAGCTCTGGACAGGCGAACACCGGGGAGCTGTTTTTT. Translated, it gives CASSSGQANTGELFF.

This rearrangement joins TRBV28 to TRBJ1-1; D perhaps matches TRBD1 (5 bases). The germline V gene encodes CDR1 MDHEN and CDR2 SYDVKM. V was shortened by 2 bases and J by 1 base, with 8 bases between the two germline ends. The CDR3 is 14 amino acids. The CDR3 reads CASSLAGPNTEAFF. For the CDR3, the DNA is TGTGCCAGCAGTTTAGCAGGGCCGAACACTGAAGCTTTCTTT.

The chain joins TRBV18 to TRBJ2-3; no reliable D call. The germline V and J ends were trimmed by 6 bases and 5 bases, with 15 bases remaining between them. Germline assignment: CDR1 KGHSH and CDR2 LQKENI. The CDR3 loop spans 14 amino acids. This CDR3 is CASSIFDFKDTQYF. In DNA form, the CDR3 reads TGTGCCAGCTCGATATTCGACTTCAAAGATACGCAGTATTTT.

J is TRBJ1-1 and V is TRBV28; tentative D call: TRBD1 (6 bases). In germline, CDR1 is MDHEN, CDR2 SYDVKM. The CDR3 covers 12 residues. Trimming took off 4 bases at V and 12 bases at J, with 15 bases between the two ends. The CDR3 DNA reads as TGTGCCAGCAGTTCAACCGGGACACTCACTTTCTTT. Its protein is CASSSTGTLTFF.

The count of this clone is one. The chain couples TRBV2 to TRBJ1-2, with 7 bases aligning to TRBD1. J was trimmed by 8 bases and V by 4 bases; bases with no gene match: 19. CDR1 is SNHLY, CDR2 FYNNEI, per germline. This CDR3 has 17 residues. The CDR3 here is CASSAFLRTLSTGGYTF. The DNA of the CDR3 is TGTGCCAGCAGTGCATTTCTCCGGACATTGTCGACAGGGGGCTACACCTTC.

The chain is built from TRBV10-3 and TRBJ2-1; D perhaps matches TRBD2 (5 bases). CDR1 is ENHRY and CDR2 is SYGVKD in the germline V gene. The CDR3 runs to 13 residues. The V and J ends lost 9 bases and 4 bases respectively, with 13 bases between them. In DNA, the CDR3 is TGTGCCATTGGTTCCGGGGAATACAATGAGCAGTTCTTC. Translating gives CAIGSGEYNEQFF.

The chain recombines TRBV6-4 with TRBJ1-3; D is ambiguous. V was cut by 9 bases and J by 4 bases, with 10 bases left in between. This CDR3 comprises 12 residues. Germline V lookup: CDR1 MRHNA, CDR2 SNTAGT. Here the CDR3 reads CASSLRGNTIYF. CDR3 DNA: TGTGCCAGTTCGTTGCGGGGAAACACCATATATTTT.

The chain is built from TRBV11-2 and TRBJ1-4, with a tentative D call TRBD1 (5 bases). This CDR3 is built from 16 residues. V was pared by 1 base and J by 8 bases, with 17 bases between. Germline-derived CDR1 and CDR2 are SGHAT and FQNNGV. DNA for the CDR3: TGTGCCAGCAGCTTAGGGGAGTACGGGACTGGCGAAAAACTGTTTTTT. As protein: CASSLGEYGTGEKLFF. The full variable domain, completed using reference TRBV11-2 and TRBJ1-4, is EAGVAQSPRYKIIEKRQSVAFWCNPISGHATLYWYQQILGQGPKLLIQFQNNGVVDDSQLPKDRFSAERLKGVDSTLKIQPAKLEDSAVYLCASSLGEYGTGEKLFFGSGTQLSVL.

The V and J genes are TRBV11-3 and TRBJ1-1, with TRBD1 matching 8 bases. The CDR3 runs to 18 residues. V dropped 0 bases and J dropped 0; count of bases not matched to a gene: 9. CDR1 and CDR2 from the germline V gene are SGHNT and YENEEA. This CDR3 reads CASSLERQGPLMNTEAFF. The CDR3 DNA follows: TGTGCCAGCAGCTTAGAACGACAGGGGCCTCTAATGAACACTGAAGCTTTCTTT.

CDR3: CASRAGLAGSDEQYF. CDR3 nucleotides: TGTGCCAGCAGGGCGGGACTAGCGGGTTCGGACGAGCAGTACTTC. This chain joins TRBV5-8 and TRBJ2-7; 12 bases fit TRBD2. Germline CDR1 reads SGHTS; CDR2 reads YDEGEE. This CDR3 has 15 amino acids. V lost 5 bases, J lost 5 bases, and 8 bases stayed unmatched.

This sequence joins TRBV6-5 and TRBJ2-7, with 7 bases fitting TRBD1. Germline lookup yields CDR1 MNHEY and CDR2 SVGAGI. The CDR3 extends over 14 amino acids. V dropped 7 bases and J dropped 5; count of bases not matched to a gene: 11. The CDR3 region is CASMDRQVSHEQYF. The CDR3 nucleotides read TGTGCCAGCATGGACAGGCAAGTTTCCCACGAGCAGTACTTC.

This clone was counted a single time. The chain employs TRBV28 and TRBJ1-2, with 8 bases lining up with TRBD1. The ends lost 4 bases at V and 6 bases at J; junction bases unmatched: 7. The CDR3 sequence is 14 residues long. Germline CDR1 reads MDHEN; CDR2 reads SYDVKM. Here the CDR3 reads CASSSGQAANGYTF. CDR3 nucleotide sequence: TGTGCCAGCAGTTCGGGACAGGCAGCGAATGGCTACACCTTC.

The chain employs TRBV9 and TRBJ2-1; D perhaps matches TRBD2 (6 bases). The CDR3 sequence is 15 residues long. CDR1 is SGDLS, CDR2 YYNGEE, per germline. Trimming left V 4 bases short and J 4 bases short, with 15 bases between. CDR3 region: CASSPGAGNYNEQFF. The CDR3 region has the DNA TGTGCCAGCAGCCCCGGGGCGGGAAATTACAATGAGCAGTTCTTC. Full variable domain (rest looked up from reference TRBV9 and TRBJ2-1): DSGVTQTPKHLITATGQRVTLRCSPRSGDLSVYWYQQSLDQGLQFLIQYYNGEERAKGNILERFSAQQFPDLHSELNLSSLELGDSALYFCASSPGAGNYNEQFFGPGTRLTVL.

The CDR3 region is CASSLGTGALAEQFF. In DNA form, the CDR3 reads TGTGCCAGCAGCTTAGGTACAGGGGCCCTCGCTGAGCAGTTCTTC. The chain combines TRBV7-9 with TRBJ2-1, with 7 bases that match TRBD1. Per germline, CDR1 SEHNR and CDR2 FQNEAQ (reference sequence). The V segment lost 1 base and the J segment 9 bases; nucleotides outside the gene matches: 9. This CDR3 has 15 amino acids.

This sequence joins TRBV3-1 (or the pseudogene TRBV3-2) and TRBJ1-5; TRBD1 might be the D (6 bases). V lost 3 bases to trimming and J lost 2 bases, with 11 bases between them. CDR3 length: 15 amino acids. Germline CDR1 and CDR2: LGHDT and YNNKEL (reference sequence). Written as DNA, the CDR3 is TGTGCCAGCAGCCAGGAGGACAGACGCAATCAGCCCCAGCATTTT. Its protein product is CASSQEDRRNQPQHF.